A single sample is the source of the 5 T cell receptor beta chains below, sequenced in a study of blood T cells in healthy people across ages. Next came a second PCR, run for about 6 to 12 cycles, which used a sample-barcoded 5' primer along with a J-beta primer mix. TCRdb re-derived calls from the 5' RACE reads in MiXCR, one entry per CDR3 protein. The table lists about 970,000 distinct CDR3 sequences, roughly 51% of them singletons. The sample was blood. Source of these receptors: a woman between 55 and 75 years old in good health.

The CDR3 coding sequence is TGTGCCAGTAGCATCTATGAGCCGATGAACACTGAAGCTTTCTTT. This encodes CASSIYEPMNTEAFF. The genes are TRBV6-5 and TRBJ1-1; D remains ambiguous. The CDR3 contains 15 residues. V was pared by 9 bases and J by 0 bases, with 17 bases between. Germline assignment: CDR1 MNHEY and CDR2 SVGAGI.

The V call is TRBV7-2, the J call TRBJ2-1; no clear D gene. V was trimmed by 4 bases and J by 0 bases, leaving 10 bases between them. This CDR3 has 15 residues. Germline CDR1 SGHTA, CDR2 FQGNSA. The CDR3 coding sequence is TGTGCCAGCAGCTGGCGGTCTAGCTCCTACAATGAGCAGTTCTTC. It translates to CASSWRSSSYNEQFF.

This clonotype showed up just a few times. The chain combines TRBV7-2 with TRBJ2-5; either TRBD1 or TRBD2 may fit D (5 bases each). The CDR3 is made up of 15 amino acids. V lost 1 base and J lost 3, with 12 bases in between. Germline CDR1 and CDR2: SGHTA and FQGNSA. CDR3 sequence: CASSLGGVGEETQYF. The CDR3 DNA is TGTGCCAGCAGCTTAGGGGGCGTCGGGGAAGAGACCCAGTACTTC.

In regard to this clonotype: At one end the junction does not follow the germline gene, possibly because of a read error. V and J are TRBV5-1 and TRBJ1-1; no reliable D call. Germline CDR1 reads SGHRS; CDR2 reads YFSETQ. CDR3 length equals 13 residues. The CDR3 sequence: CAGSELKNTEAFF. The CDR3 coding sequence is TGCGCCGGCAGTGAACTCAAGAACACTGAAGCTTTCTTT.

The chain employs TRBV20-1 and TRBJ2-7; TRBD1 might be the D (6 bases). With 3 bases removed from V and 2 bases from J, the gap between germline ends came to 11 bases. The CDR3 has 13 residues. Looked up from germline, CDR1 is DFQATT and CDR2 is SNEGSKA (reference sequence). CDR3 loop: CSASRDKPYEQYF. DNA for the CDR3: TGCAGTGCTAGCCGGGACAAACCCTACGAGCAGTACTTC.